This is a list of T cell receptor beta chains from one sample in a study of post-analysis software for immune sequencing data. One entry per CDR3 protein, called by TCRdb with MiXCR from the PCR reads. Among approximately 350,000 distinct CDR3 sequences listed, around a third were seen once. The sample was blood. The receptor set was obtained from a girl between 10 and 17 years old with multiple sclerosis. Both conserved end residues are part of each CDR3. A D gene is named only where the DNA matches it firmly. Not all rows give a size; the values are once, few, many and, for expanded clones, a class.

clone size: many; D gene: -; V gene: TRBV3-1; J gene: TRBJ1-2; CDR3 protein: CASSQKGYSYGYTF; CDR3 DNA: TGTGCCAGCAGCCAAAAGGGTTACAGCTATGGCTACACCTTC
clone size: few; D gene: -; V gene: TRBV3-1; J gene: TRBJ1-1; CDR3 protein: CASSLGGPEAFF; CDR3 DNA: TGTGCCAGCAGCCTAGGGGGGCCTGAAGCTTTCTTT
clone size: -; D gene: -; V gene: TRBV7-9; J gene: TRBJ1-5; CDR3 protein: CASSLYGGSNQPQHF; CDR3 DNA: TGTGCCAGCAGCTTGTATGGGGGAAGCAATCAGCCCCAGCATTTT
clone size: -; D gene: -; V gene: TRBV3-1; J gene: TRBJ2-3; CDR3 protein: CASSSPGLGDTQYF; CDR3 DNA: TGTGCCAGCAGCTCCCCGGGACTTGGCGATACGCAGTATTTT
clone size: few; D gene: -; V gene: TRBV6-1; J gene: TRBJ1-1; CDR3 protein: CASSDRATEAFF; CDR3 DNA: TGTGCCAGCAGTGACAGGGCCACTGAAGCTTTCTTT
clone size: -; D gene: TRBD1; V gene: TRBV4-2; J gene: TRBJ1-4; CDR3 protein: CASSQQDRGRTNEKRFF; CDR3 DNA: TGTGCCAGCAGCCAACAGGACAGGGGAAGAACTAATGAAAAACGGTTTTTT
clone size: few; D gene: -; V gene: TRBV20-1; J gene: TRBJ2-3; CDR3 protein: CSARLTGNTQYF; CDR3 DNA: TGCAGTGCTAGACTAACGGGAAATACGCAGTATTTT
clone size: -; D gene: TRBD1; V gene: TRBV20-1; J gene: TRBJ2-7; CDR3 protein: CSAAGTGDLGQYF; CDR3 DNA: TGCAGTGCAGCCGGGACAGGGGACCTCGGGCAGTACTTC
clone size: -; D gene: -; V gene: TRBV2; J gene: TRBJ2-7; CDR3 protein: CASKYRSSYGQYF; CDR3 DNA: TGTGCCAGCAAGTACAGGAGCTCCTACGGGCAGTACTTC
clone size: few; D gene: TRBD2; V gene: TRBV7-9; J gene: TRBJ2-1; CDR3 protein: CASRSQLAGGRSEQFF; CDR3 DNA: TGTGCCAGCAGATCTCAACTAGCGGGGGGAAGGAGTGAGCAGTTCTTC
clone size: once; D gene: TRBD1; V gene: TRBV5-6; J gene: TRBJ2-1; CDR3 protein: CASSFPPGTGTYNEQFF; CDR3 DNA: TGTGCCAGCAGCTTCCCCCCGGGGACAGGGACCTACAATGAGCAGTTCTTC
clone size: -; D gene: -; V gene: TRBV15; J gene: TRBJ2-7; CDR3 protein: CATSRVGIGGNYEQYF; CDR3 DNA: TGTGCCACCAGCAGAGTCGGGATAGGGGGGAACTACGAGCAGTACTTC
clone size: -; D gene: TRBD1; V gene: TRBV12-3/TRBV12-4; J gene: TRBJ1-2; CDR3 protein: CASRGTGGGYTF; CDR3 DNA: TGTGCCAGCAGAGGGACAGGGGGCGGCTACACCTTC
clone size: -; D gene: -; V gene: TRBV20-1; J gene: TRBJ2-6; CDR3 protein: CSASQGSSSGANVLTF; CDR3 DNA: TGCAGTGCATCACAGGGTTCCTCCTCTGGGGCCAACGTCCTGACTTTC
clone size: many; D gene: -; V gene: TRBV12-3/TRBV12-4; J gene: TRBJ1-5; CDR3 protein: CASSLGSRNQPQHF; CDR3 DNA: TGTGCCAGCAGCCTGGGGTCGAGGAATCAGCCCCAGCATTTT
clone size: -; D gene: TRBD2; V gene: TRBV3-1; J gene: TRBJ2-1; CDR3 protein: CASSQIGGVYNEQFF; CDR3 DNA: TGTGCCAGCAGCCAAATCGGGGGGGTCTACAATGAGCAGTTCTTC
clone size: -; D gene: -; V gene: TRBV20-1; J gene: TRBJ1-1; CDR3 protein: CSASGALRGGQHAEAFF; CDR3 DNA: TGCAGTGCTAGTGGGGCATTACGAGGTGGGCAACATGCTGAAGCTTTCTTT
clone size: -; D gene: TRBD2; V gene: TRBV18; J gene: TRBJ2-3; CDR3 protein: CASSGAGGADTQYF; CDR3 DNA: TGTGCCAGCTCCGGAGCGGGGGGCGCAGATACGCAGTATTTT
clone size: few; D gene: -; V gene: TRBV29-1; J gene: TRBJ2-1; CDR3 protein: CSVGPANEQFF; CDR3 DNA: TGCAGCGTCGGGCCCGCTAATGAGCAGTTCTTC
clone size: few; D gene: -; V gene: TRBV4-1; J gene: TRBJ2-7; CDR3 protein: CASSPIPRGQLYEQYF; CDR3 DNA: TGCGCCAGCAGCCCCATCCCCAGGGGACAACTATACGAGCAGTACTTC
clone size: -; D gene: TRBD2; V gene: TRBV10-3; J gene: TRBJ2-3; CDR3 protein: CAISEVSGGTDTQYF; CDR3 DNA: TGTGCCATCAGTGAGGTTAGCGGGGGCACAGATACGCAGTATTTT
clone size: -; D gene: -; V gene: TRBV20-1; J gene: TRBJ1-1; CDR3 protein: CSASLGSGNTEAFF; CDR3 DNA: TGCAGTGCCTCCTTAGGGAGTGGGAACACTGAAGCTTTCTTT
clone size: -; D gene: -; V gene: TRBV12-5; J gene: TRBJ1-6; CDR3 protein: CASGLGGNSPLHF; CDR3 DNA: TGTGCTAGTGGTTTGGGCGGCAATTCACCCCTCCACTTT
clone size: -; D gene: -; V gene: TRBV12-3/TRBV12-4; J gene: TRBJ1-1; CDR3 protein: CASSLVRSAEAFF; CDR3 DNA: TGTGCCAGCAGTTTAGTCAGGTCGGCCGAAGCTTTCTTT
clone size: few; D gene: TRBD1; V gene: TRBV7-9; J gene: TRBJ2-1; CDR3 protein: CASSRTGERPRNEQFF; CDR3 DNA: TGTGCCAGCAGCCGGACAGGGGAACGACCGCGCAATGAGCAGTTCTTC
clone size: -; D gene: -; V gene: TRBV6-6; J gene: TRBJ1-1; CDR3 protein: CASSPGAHEAFF; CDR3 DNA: TGTGCCAGCAGTCCAGGGGCCCATGAAGCTTTCTTT
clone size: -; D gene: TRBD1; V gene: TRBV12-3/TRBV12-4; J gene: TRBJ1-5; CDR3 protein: CASSDQGAIGNQPQHF; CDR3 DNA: TGTGCCAGCAGTGATCAGGGGGCTATCGGCAATCAGCCCCAGCATTTT
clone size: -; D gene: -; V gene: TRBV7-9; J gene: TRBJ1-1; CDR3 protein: CASSLPRTANTEAFF; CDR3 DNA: TGTGCCAGCAGCCTTCCCAGGACAGCGAACACTGAAGCTTTCTTT
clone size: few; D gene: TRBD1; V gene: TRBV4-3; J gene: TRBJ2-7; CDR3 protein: CASSHKGGEGEQYF; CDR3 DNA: TGCGCCAGCAGCCATAAAGGGGGCGAGGGCGAGCAGTACTTC
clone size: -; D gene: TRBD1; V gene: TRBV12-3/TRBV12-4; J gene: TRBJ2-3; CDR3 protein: CASSFGQGLDTQYF; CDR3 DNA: TGTGCCAGCAGTTTTGGACAGGGTTTAGATACGCAGTATTTT
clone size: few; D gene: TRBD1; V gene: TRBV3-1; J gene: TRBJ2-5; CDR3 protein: CASSPWTGNPKETQYF; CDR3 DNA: TGTGCCAGCAGCCCCTGGACAGGGAACCCGAAAGAGACCCAGTACTTC
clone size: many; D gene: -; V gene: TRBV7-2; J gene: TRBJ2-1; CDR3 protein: CASSSPEDNYNEQFF; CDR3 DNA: TGTGCCAGCAGCTCGCCAGAGGACAACTACAATGAGCAGTTCTTC
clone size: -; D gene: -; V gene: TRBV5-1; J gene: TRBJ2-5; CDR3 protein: CASSGGQFLQETQYF; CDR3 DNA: TGCGCCAGCAGCGGTGGACAGTTTCTCCAAGAGACCCAGTACTTC
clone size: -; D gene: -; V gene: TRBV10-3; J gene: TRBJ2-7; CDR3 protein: CAISVGGNEQYF; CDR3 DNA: TGTGCCATCAGTGTCGGTGGAAACGAGCAGTACTTC
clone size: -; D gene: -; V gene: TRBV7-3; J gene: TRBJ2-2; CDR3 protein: CASSRDRGGTGELFF; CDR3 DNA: TGTGCCAGCAGCCGAGACAGGGGAGGGACCGGGGAGCTGTTTTTT
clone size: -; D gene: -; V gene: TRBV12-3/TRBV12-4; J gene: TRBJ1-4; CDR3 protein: CASSGEGPTNEKLFF; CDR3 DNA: TGTGCCAGCAGTGGGGAGGGGCCAACTAATGAAAAACTGTTTTTT
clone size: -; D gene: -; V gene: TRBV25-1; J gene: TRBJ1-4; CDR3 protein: CASSERGAAEKLFF; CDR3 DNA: TGTGCCAGCAGTGAGCGGGGAGCGGCGGAAAAACTGTTTTTT
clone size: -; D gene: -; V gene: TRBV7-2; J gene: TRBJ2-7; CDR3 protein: CASSNTGMGYEQYF; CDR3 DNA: TGTGCCAGCAGCAACACAGGGATGGGCTACGAGCAGTACTTC
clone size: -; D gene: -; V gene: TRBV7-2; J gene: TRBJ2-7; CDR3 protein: CASSPGGGPYEQYF; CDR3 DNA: TGTGCCAGCAGCCCAGGGGGGGGCCCATACGAGCAGTACTTC
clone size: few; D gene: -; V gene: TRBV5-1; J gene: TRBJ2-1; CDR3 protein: CASSPHRSSYNEQFF; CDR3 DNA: TGCGCCAGCAGCCCACACAGAAGCTCCTACAATGAGCAGTTCTTC
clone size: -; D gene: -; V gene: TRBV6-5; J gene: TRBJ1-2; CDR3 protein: CASSSLPRGAGYTF; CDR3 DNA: TGTGCCAGCAGTTCCCTCCCGAGGGGTGCCGGCTACACCTTC
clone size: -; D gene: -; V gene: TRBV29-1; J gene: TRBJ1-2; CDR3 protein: CSVEPADYGYTF; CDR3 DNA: TGCAGCGTTGAGCCAGCCGACTATGGCTACACCTTC
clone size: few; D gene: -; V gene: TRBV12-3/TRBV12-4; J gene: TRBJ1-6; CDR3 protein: CASSLAWIRAPLHF; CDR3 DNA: TGTGCCAGCAGTTTAGCCTGGATTAGGGCACCCCTCCACTTT
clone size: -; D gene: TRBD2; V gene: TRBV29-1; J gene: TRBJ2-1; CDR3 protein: CSVDEGRGGNEQFF; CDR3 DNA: TGCAGCGTTGATGAAGGACGGGGGGGAAATGAGCAGTTCTTC
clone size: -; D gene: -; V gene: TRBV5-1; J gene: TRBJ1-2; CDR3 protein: CASAMGRRNYGHTF; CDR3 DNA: TGCGCCAGCGCTATGGGACGGAGAAACTATGGCCACACCTTC